The present T cell receptor (beta chain) was sequenced within a study of cytomegalovirus exposure and HLA in healthy donors. Study at large: The approximately 120 validation repertoires used the same platform as the approximately 700 first-cohort repertoires, a later analysis reported.

Study outcomes and limitations: According to the study, roughly 180 TCR beta chains were cytomegalovirus-associated. A few chains linked to CMV were shown in vitro to be specific for CMV antigens.

The table came from immunoSEQ multiplex PCR; TCRdb's copy has only in-frame clones and leaves some out. The sample has under 300,000 clones, approximately 86% seen once. The CDR3 has 13 amino acids. In germline, CDR1 is MNHEY, CDR2 SMNVEV (reference sequence). Trimming left V 4 bases short and J 3 bases short, with 10 bases between. For this clone: Its target is not known.

Material for sequencing was PBMCs. This sequence originates from a woman in her thirties in good health and CMV-seropositive. This rearrangement joins TRBV27 to TRBJ2-7; D gene uncertain. CDR3 residues: CASSSAEDYEQYF. CDR3 DNA: TGTGCCAGCAGTTCTGCAGAGGACTACGAGCAGTACTTC.